The present T cell receptor beta chain was sequenced within a study of PD-L1 blockade in urothelial cancer. Points from the study as a whole: Where pretreatment blood TCR clonality fell below the median, better survival was predicted.

Time point described: pretreatment peripheral blood. V shed 5 bases, J shed 3 bases, and the junction held 6 bases outside the gene matches. The germline V gene has CDR1 SGHVS and CDR2 FNYEAQ. CDR3 size: 17 residues. Regarding this clone: Its cognate antigen is unknown.

The assay was immunoSEQ multiplex PCR, and TCRdb's table has in-frame clones only and misses some. The data show about 52,000 clones, approximately 81% seen once. This sequence joins TRBV7-6 and TRBJ2-2; 13 bases are a match to TRBD2. This receptor was identified in a man in his 70s with urothelial cancer. Material: PBMCs, obtained around atezolizumab (anti-PD-L1) treatment. CDR3 DNA: TGTGCCAGCAGCCGCTTCGGGACTAGCGGGGACACCGGGGAGCTGTTTTTT. This gives the protein CASSRFGTSGDTGELFF.